Shown below are 22 T cell receptor beta chains from a single sample sequenced in a study of identifying expanded T cells in peripheral blood. Measured with immunoSEQ multiplex PCR; TCRdb has only the in-frame clones, and not every one. This table has approximately 80,000 clones, just under 85% appearing once. Material: blood. Every receptor here comes from a person aged 18 to 75 in good health.

The chain combines TRBV6-1 with TRBJ2-7; tentatively, D is TRBD1 or TRBD2 (5 bases each). Germline-derived CDR1 and CDR2 are MNHNS and SASEGT. This CDR3 spans 14 amino acids. The germline V and J ends were trimmed by 6 bases and 0 bases, with 12 bases remaining between them. CDR3 protein: CASRGTTDSYEQYF. CDR3 DNA sequence: TGTGCCAGCAGGGGGACGACAGACTCCTACGAGCAGTACTTC.

The V and J genes are TRBV7-2 and TRBJ1-5; 11 bases align to TRBD1. Looked up from germline, CDR1 is SGHTA and CDR2 is FQGNSA. V shed 2 bases, J shed 10 bases, and the junction held 7 bases outside the gene matches. This CDR3 is built from 15 residues. The CDR3: CASSLFGTGGSPQHF. CDR3 nucleotides: TGTGCCAGCAGCTTATTCGGGACAGGGGGTAGTCCCCAGCATTTT.

This chain joins TRBV7-2 and TRBJ2-7; 9 bases fit TRBD2. The CDR3 consists of 15 residues. After removal of 3 bases from V and 5 bases from J, the junction contained 8 bases not matched to a gene. Germline V gene sequence: CDR1 SGHTA, CDR2 FQGNSA. DNA of the CDR3: TGTGCCAGCAGCTTGTTAGCGGGAGTCTCAAACGAGCAGTACTTC. This translates into CASSLLAGVSNEQYF.

The V gene is TRBV29-1, the J gene TRBJ2-1; unclear D gene. Germline V CDR1 and CDR2: SQVTM, ANQGSEA. This CDR3 is 11 amino acids long. Trimming took off 3 bases at V and 5 bases at J, with 5 bases between the two ends. This CDR3 reads CSVDPNNEQFF. CDR3 bases: TGCAGCGTTGACCCGAACAATGAGCAGTTCTTC.

This clone was seen a single time. The chain is built from TRBV7-3 and TRBJ2-1, with TRBD2 matching 8 bases. The CDR3 consists of 14 residues. The V and J ends lost 5 bases and 3 bases, in that order; junction bases with no gene match: 3. Germline CDR1 SGHTA, CDR2 FQGTGA. This chain's CDR3 is CASSLGTSYNEQFF. CDR3 coding DNA: TGTGCCAGCAGCCTTGGGACTAGCTACAATGAGCAGTTCTTC. The entire variable domain, with the rest obtained from reference TRBV7-3 and TRBJ2-1, is as follows: GAGVSQTPSNKVTEKGKYVELRCDPISGHTALYWYRQSLGQGPEFLIYFQGTGAADDSGLPNDRFFAVRPEGSVSTLKIQRTERGDSAVYLCASSLGTSYNEQFFGPGTRLTVL.

This chain joins TRBV19 and TRBJ2-2; a possible D gene is TRBD2 (5 bases). The CDR3 has 13 amino acids. Looked up from germline, CDR1 is LNHDA and CDR2 is SQIVND (reference sequence). V was cut by 3 bases and J by 7 bases, with 9 bases left in between. This CDR3 reads CASSITGIGELFF. The CDR3 DNA sequence: TGTGCCAGTAGTATTACCGGGATCGGGGAGCTGTTTTTT.

The chain combines TRBV5-1 with TRBJ2-5; D uncertain. This CDR3 region has 13 residues. Germline values: CDR1 SGHRS, CDR2 YFSETQ. V shed 1 base and J shed 2 bases, with 6 bases lying between them. For the CDR3, the DNA is TGCGCCAGCAGCTTGTCCATACAAGAGACCCAGTACTTC. Encoded protein: CASSLSIQETQYF.

This clone occurred once. The V gene is TRBV7-9, the J gene TRBJ2-3; maybe TRBD2 (5 bases). The CDR3 loop spans 14 amino acids. Germline V gene sequence: CDR1 SEHNR, CDR2 FQNEAQ (reference sequence). Deletions cut 4 bases from V and 6 bases from J, with 14 bases between. The CDR3 coding sequence is TGTGCCAGCAGCTCAGCTGAAACGGGGGATACGCAGTATTTT. The encoded protein is CASSSAETGDTQYF.

This clone was seen a few times. The rearrangement links TRBV6-5 to TRBJ1-3, with 8 bases fitting TRBD1. The CDR3 length is 15 residues. Germline V gives CDR1 MNHEY, CDR2 SVGAGI. V lost 7 bases and J lost 0; bases outside the gene matches: 5. The CDR3 DNA reads TGTGCCAGCACCCCAGGGGGCCGCTCTGGAAACACCATATATTTT. Its translation is CASTPGGRSGNTIYF.

This clone appeared a single time. The chain employs TRBV4-3 and TRBJ1-4, with D maybe TRBD1 (5 bases). V lost 3 bases to trimming and J lost 8 bases, with 19 bases between them. This CDR3 is 16 amino acids long. Germline V gene sequence: CDR1 LGHNA, CDR2 YSLEER. The CDR3 here is CASSQGPSGGGEKLFF. DNA of the CDR3: TGCGCCAGCAGCCAGGGGCCATCGGGCGGCGGGGAAAAACTGTTTTTT.

This chain links TRBV7-9 with TRBJ1-1; D ambiguous. CDR3 length equals 15 residues. CDR1 is SEHNR, CDR2 FQNEAQ, per germline (reference sequence). Trimming took 5 bases from V and 3 from J, leaving 16 bases between them. CDR3 nucleotide sequence: TGTGCCAGCAGCGCCGGTGGCACGGCGGACACTGAAGCTTTCTTT. It encodes CASSAGGTADTEAFF.

This sequence joins TRBV30 and TRBJ2-1, with 11 positions matching TRBD2. This CDR3 is built from 13 residues. Germline V gene data show CDR1 as GTSNPN and CDR2 as SVGIG (reference sequence). V shed 4 bases and J 8 bases; nucleotides not matched to a gene: 4. The chain's CDR3 is CAWTSGRYHEQFF. As DNA, the CDR3 is TGTGCCTGGACTAGCGGGAGGTACCATGAGCAGTTCTTC. Complete variable domain (other parts from reference TRBV30 and TRBJ2-1): SQTIHQWPATLVQPVGSPLSLECTVEGTSNPNLYWYRQAAGRGLQLLFYSVGIGQISSEVPQNLSASRPQDRQFILSSKKLLLSDSGFYLCAWTSGRYHEQFFGPGTRLTVL.

This clone came up a few times. V usage is TRBV5-1 and J usage is TRBJ2-5; TRBD2 matches 12 bases. The CDR3 length is 18 residues. Trimming removed 4 bases from V and 2 bases from J; junction bases left unmatched: 12. Germline CDR1 reads SGHRS; CDR2 reads YFSETQ. The CDR3 DNA follows: TGCGCCAGCAGCCCGACTAGCGGGAGTGGGGGTCCTCAAGAGACCCAGTACTTC. Translating gives CASSPTSGSGGPQETQYF.

This chain uses TRBV11-3 with TRBJ1-1; D unclear. Looked up from germline, CDR1 is SGHNT and CDR2 is YENEEA. CDR3 length equals 13 residues. Deletions cut 4 bases from V and 3 bases from J, with 9 bases between. In DNA form, the CDR3 reads TGTGCCAGCAGCTCGTATGCATACACTGAAGCTTTCTTT. Protein: CASSSYAYTEAFF.

V and J are TRBV15 and TRBJ2-3; 12 nucleotides match TRBD2. Germline V gene lookup returns CDR1 LNHNV and CDR2 YYDKDF (reference sequence). Trimming removed 0 bases from V and 4 bases from J; junction bases left unmatched: 5. CDR3 size: 17 residues. As DNA, the CDR3 is TGTGCCACCAGCAGAGACCTAGCGGGGGGGGCCGCAGATACGCAGTATTTT. It translates to CATSRDLAGGAADTQYF.

V is TRBV6-1 and J is TRBJ1-1, with D tentatively TRBD1 (5 bases). V was shortened by 2 bases and J by 3 bases, with 13 bases between the two germline ends. CDR1 and CDR2 (germline): MNHNS, SASEGT. The length of the CDR3 is 15 residues. This CDR3 reads CASSELGVGDTEAFF. The CDR3 DNA is TGTGCCAGCAGTGAACTGGGGGTAGGTGACACTGAAGCTTTCTTT.

This chain connects TRBV11-1 to TRBJ2-7; 7 bases match TRBD2. The CDR3 is made up of 15 amino acids. Trimming took 6 bases from V and 1 from J; bases not matched to a gene: 9. Germline lookup yields CDR1 SGHAT and CDR2 FQDESV (reference sequence). CDR3 bases: TGTGCCAGCAGTTCGTGGGTAGCGGGTTCCTACGAGCAGTACTTC. Translation: CASSSWVAGSYEQYF.

The chain recombines TRBV1 with TRBJ2-1. TRBV1 is a listed pseudogene. The CDR3 spans 11 residues. CDR3 coding DNA: TGCACCAGCAGGCCCCGCAATGAGCAGTTCTTC. It yields the protein CTSRPRNEQFF.

This chain uses TRBV5-1 with TRBJ2-3; no clear D. The germline CDR1 and CDR2 sequences are SGHRS and YFSETQ. Trimming removed 3 bases from V and 4 bases from J, with 12 bases in between. The CDR3 covers 14 residues. In DNA form, the CDR3 reads TGCGCCAGCAGCTCTCTATTGCCCCCAGATACGCAGTATTTT. It is translated as CASSSLLPPDTQYF.

The V and J genes are TRBV7-4 and TRBJ1-3; TRBD1 might be the D (5 bases). The germline CDR1 and CDR2 sequences are SGHVT and SQSDAQ. The CDR3 runs to 19 residues. Trimming removed 2 bases from V and 0 bases from J, with 20 bases in between. The CDR3 nucleotides are TGTGCCAGCAGCTTATCGTTTCCAGACAGCCAGCCCTCTGGAAACACCATATATTTT. Translation: CASSLSFPDSQPSGNTIYF.

V usage is TRBV6-5 and J usage is TRBJ1-3, with a weak D call TRBD1 (6 bases). CDR1 and CDR2 from the germline V gene are MNHEY and SVGAGI. The CDR3 loop spans 14 amino acids. Trimming left V 5 bases short and J 4 bases short, with 12 bases between. CDR3 nucleotide sequence: TGTGCCAGCAGTACTCCAGGGGCAGGAAACACCATATATTTT. This encodes CASSTPGAGNTIYF.

This sequence joins TRBV7-8 and TRBJ1-5, with a possible D match to TRBD1 (6 bases). Germline V lookup: CDR1 SGHVS, CDR2 FQNEAQ. This CDR3 contains 17 residues. V was cut by 5 bases and J by 5 bases, with 22 bases left in between. The CDR3 coding sequence is TGTGCCAGCAGCCGCCTAGAGAATCAGGGGCCCGATCAGCCCCAGCATTTT. It specifies CASSRLENQGPDQPQHF. Variable domain in full (rest from reference TRBV7-8 and TRBJ1-5): GAGVSQSPRYKVAKRGQDVALRCDPISGHVSLFWYQQALGQGPEFLTYFQNEAQLDKSGLPSDRFFAERPEGSVSTLKIQRTQQEDSAVYLCASSRLENQGPDQPQHFGDGTRLSIL.